A single sample is the source of the 24 T cell receptor beta chains below, sequenced in a study of CD8 T cells in ankylosing spondylitis. Via MiXCR, TCRdb re-called the 5' RACE reads, giving one row per CDR3 protein. The sample lists about 240,000 distinct CDR3 sequences; about 10% were seen once. Sequencing input: blood, either unsorted or a sorted T cell fraction (not recorded which). The receptors derive from a male donor with ankylosing spondylitis or in good health (not recorded which).

This clonotype was counted ten times or more. This rearrangement joins TRBV7-6 to TRBJ1-1; TRBD1 is a possible D gene (5 bases). Germline V CDR1 and CDR2: SGHVS, FNYEAQ. Trimming stripped 0 bases from V and 4 bases from J, with 12 bases between. This CDR3 has 15 residues. CDR3 nucleotide sequence: TGTGCCAGCAGCTTAGCGATGGAGGGGAGCACTGAAGCTTTCTTT. It is translated as CASSLAMEGSTEAFF.

At least ten counts were recorded for this clonotype. This chain joins TRBV15 and TRBJ2-1, with D unresolved. The CDR3 is 10 amino acids. V was shortened by 6 bases and J by 7 bases, with 4 bases between the two germline ends. The germline V gene has CDR1 LNHNV and CDR2 YYDKDF (reference sequence). The CDR3 sequence: CATRGNEQFF. CDR3 in DNA: TGTGCCACCAGGGGGAATGAGCAGTTCTTC.

This clonotype was observed many times. The CDR3 nucleotides are TGCGCCAGCAGTGGGGGGAGCGGAGCTTTCTTT. Protein product: CASSGGSGAFF. J is TRBJ1-1 and V is TRBV10-1, with D tentatively TRBD1 (5 bases). The CDR3 is 11 amino acids. Between the trimmed V and J ends, which lost 4 bases and 10 bases, there was a span of 10 bases. CDR1 is WNHNN and CDR2 is SYGVQD in the germline V gene (reference sequence).

This clonotype occurred many times. The genes are TRBV13 and TRBJ2-7; the D is unclear. This CDR3 has 13 residues. V was shortened by 1 base and J by 4 bases, with 8 bases between the two germline ends. CDR1 is PRHDT, CDR2 FYEKMQ, per germline (reference sequence). In nucleotides, the CDR3 is TGTGCCAGCAGCTTAGCCCATTCGTACGAGCAGTACTTC. Its translation is CASSLAHSYEQYF.

J is TRBJ2-7 and V is TRBV25-1, with 7 bases matching TRBD1. Looked up from germline, CDR1 is MGHDK and CDR2 is SYGVNS. The CDR3 has 14 amino acids. V shed 4 bases, J shed 2 bases, and the junction held 5 bases outside the gene matches. The CDR3 is CASSGRQGTYEQYF. DNA for the CDR3: TGTGCCAGCAGTGGAAGACAGGGTACCTACGAGCAGTACTTC.

The genes are TRBV29-1 and TRBJ1-4, with 7 bases lining up with TRBD1. The CDR3 runs 14 residues. The V segment lost 4 bases and the J segment 6 bases; nucleotides outside the gene matches: 8. Germline CDR1 SQVTM, CDR2 ANQGSEA. CDR3 coding DNA: TGCAGCGTTGTCGACGCAGGGGGGGATGAAAAACTGTTTTTT. Translating it yields CSVVDAGGDEKLFF.

The chain uses TRBV19 and TRBJ2-5; D is tentatively TRBD1 or TRBD2 (5 bases each). Germline values: CDR1 LNHDA, CDR2 SQIVND (reference sequence). V lost 5 bases and J 5 bases, leaving 15 bases between the germline ends. This CDR3 contains 14 residues. The CDR3 protein is CASSGHTWGETQYF. DNA of the CDR3: TGTGCCAGTAGTGGACACACTTGGGGGGAGACCCAGTACTTC.

This clonotype was observed at least ten times. The chain recombines TRBV20-1 with TRBJ1-2; possible D gene TRBD1, 5 bases. Deletions cut 2 bases from V and 0 bases from J, with 13 bases between. CDR3 size: 15 residues. The germline CDR1 and CDR2 sequences are DFQATT and SNEGSKA (reference sequence). The CDR3 spells CSARNVAGTNYGYTF. DNA of the CDR3: TGCAGTGCTAGAAACGTGGCAGGGACTAACTATGGCTACACCTTC.

This clonotype was counted many times. The J gene is TRBJ1-6, the V gene TRBV6-1, with 8 bases matching TRBD1. The germline gives CDR1 MNHNS, CDR2 SASEGT. The CDR3 contains 14 residues. The J segment lost 8 bases and the V segment lost 8 bases, leaving 8 bases of the junction unmatched. This CDR3 reads CASWSGTGDSPLHF. The CDR3 DNA is TGTGCCAGCTGGTCCGGGACAGGAGATTCACCCCTCCACTTT.

This clonotype occurred many times. V and J are TRBV12-3 or TRBV12-4 and TRBJ2-7, with 10 bases fitting TRBD2. V was pared by 4 bases and J by 3 bases, with 3 bases of the junction left unmatched. This CDR3 region has 14 residues. CDR3 nucleotides: TGTGCCAGCAGTTCCAGCGGGAGGGACTACGAGCAGTACTTC. This codes for CASSSSGRDYEQYF.

Concerning this clonotype: With a much larger clone just one base away, this may be a read error. The gene calls are TRBV20-1 and TRBJ1-4; possibly TRBD1 for D (5 bases). The CDR3 runs 14 residues. CDR1 DFQATT and CDR2 SNEGSKA come from the germline V gene (reference sequence). CDR3 in DNA: TGCAGTGTTAGAGATCCCCTAGGGGATGAAAAACTGTTTTTT. Its translation is CSVRDPLGDEKLFF.

This clonotype appeared many times. The chain couples TRBV20-1 to TRBJ2-1; 8 bases are shared with TRBD2. Germline CDR1 is DFQATT and CDR2 is SNEGSKA (reference sequence). The trim removed 5 bases at V and 5 bases at J, leaving 11 bases unmatched. The CDR3 is made up of 15 amino acids. The CDR3, as DNA: TGCAGTGCTGACGGCGAGCGGGAGAGAAACAATGAGCAGTTCTTC. Its protein is CSADGERERNNEQFF.

In the case of this clonotype: One end of the junction is discordant with germline, which a read error may explain. This chain joins TRBV5-1 and TRBJ2-7; 8 positions agree with TRBD1. The germline CDR1 and CDR2 sequences are SGHRS and YFSETQ. The CDR3 is made up of 14 amino acids. The CDR3 sequence is CTSSPGTGPYEQYF. The DNA of the CDR3 is TGCACCAGCAGCCCCGGGACAGGACCTTACGAGCAGTACTTC.

This chain links TRBV5-1 with TRBJ2-1; 10 nucleotides agree with TRBD2. There are 17 residues in the CDR3. Per germline, CDR1 SGHRS and CDR2 YFSETQ. The junction had 8 bases not matched to a gene; V was cut back by 4 bases and J by 1 base. The CDR3 coding sequence is TGCGCCAGCAGCCAGACTCCGGGACTAGCGTCCTACAATGAGCAGTTCTTC. Translation gives CASSQTPGLASYNEQFF.

This clonotype was recorded once. CDR3 amino acids: CASSQGWGSTDTQYF. For the CDR3, the DNA is TGTGCCAGCAGCCAAGGTTGGGGGAGCACAGATACGCAGTATTTT. The chain combines TRBV14 with TRBJ2-3; either TRBD1 or TRBD2 may fit D (5 bases each). CDR1 and CDR2 from the germline V gene are SGHDN and FVKESK. The V gene lost 1 base and the J gene lost 0 bases, with 8 bases spanning the gap. This CDR3 has 15 amino acids.

This clonotype was picked up many times. This sequence joins TRBV11-2 and TRBJ2-1; 7 positions agree with TRBD1. Germline lookup yields CDR1 SGHAT and CDR2 FQNNGV. CDR3 length: 15 amino acids. V was pared by 0 bases and J by 1 base, with 0 bases of the junction left unmatched. CDR3 DNA sequence: TGTGCCAGCAGCTTAGACAGGGGGTCCTACAATGAGCAGTTCTTC. It specifies CASSLDRGSYNEQFF.

This clonotype showed up just a few times. The gene calls are TRBV4-2 and TRBJ1-2, with D perhaps matching TRBD1 (5 bases). V was clipped by 0 bases and J by 7 bases, with 9 bases between them. This CDR3 has 13 amino acids. Germline V gene lookup returns CDR1 LGHNA and CDR2 YNFKEQ. The CDR3 DNA follows: TGTGCCAGCAGCCAAGAAGGGGTAGCTGGCTACACCTTC. Residues: CASSQEGVAGYTF.

This clonotype appeared many times. CDR3 DNA sequence: TGTGCCAGCAGTTCACTAGCGGGTAACAATGAGCAGTTCTTC. It yields the protein CASSSLAGNNEQFF. V is TRBV12-3 or TRBV12-4 and J is TRBJ2-1, with 9 nucleotides matching TRBD2. The length of the CDR3 is 14 residues. With 4 bases clipped from V and 5 bases from J, the junction kept 3 bases outside the gene matches.

This clonotype has at least ten counts. The chain has TRBV7-9 and TRBJ2-3; 9 nucleotides match TRBD2. The CDR3 consists of 14 residues. The trim removed 3 bases at V and 11 bases at J, leaving 9 bases unmatched. CDR1 is SEHNR, CDR2 FQNEAQ, per germline (reference sequence). Here the CDR3 reads CASSLGASGDQQYF. The CDR3 nucleotides read TGTGCCAGCAGCTTGGGGGCTAGCGGGGACCAGCAGTATTTT.

This clonotype occurred many times. The chain employs TRBV7-6 and TRBJ1-1, with D perhaps TRBD1 (6 bases). V gave up 6 bases and J gave up 4 bases, with 18 bases separating them. CDR1 SGHVS and CDR2 FNYEAQ come from the germline V gene. The CDR3 runs to 15 residues. Written as DNA, the CDR3 is TGTGCCAGCAGTTCAACCCGGGGGCGAAGCACTGAAGCTTTCTTT. It is translated as CASSSTRGRSTEAFF.

This clonotype has ten or more counts. The chain carries TRBV5-1 and TRBJ2-7; 11 nucleotides agree with TRBD1. With V trimmed by 4 bases and J by 7 bases, 10 bases remained unmatched. The CDR3 loop spans 15 amino acids. Per the germline V gene, CDR1 is SGHRS and CDR2 is YFSETQ. The CDR3 reads CASSAWDRGKYEQYF. CDR3 nucleotides: TGCGCCAGCAGCGCCTGGGACAGGGGGAAGTATGAGCAGTACTTC.

The V gene is TRBV5-1, the J gene TRBJ1-1, with D unclear. Germline lookup yields CDR1 SGHRS and CDR2 YFSETQ. The CDR3 sequence is 16 residues long. V lost 0 bases to trimming and J lost 0 bases, with 12 bases between them. CDR3 in DNA: TGCGCCAGCAGCTTGGCCGGGGTATTTATGAACACTGAAGCTTTCTTT. Protein sequence: CASSLAGVFMNTEAFF.

The chain combines TRBV9 with TRBJ2-1; D might be TRBD2 (6 bases). The germline V and J ends were trimmed by 4 bases and 0 bases, with 11 bases remaining between them. The germline V gene encodes CDR1 SGDLS and CDR2 YYNGEE. The CDR3 extends over 15 amino acids. CDR3 residues: CASSPGGGSYNEQFF. CDR3 DNA sequence: TGTGCCAGCAGCCCCGGGGGTGGCTCCTACAATGAGCAGTTCTTC.

In its sample, this clonotype was seen many times. Here the CDR3 DNA reads TGCAGTGCAACAGAAGGGGATGGCTACACCTTC. It translates to CSATEGDGYTF. The J gene is TRBJ1-2, the V gene TRBV20-1; tentative D call: TRBD1 (5 bases). CDR1 is DFQATT and CDR2 is SNEGSKA in the germline V gene (reference sequence). This CDR3 contains 11 residues. Trimming stripped 6 bases from V and 6 bases from J, with 11 bases between.